This T cell receptor (beta chain) was sequenced during a study of molecular identifiers for immune sequencing clone quantification. This CDR3 region has 13 residues. V was shortened by 5 bases and J by 2 bases, with 10 bases between the two germline ends. CDR1 and CDR2 (germline): LNHDA, SQIVND (reference sequence). Bulk TCR library preparation followed previously described methods with listed TCR primers. TCRdb fed the PCR reads into MiXCR, producing one record per CDR3 protein. The sample has about 100,000 distinct CDR3 sequences, under 25% seen once; the top ten hold more than 1%. This sequence joins TRBV19 and TRBJ2-7; tentatively, D is TRBD2 (6 bases). Sequenced material: naive CD8+ T cells from blood, with Jurkat cell RNA spiked in. Subset indicated: FACS-sorted CD8+CD4-CCR7+CD45RA+ naive T cells. The sequence was obtained from a human donor in good health. Some libraries in this study had Jurkat cell RNA spiked in. For the CDR3, the DNA is TGTGCCAGTAGTGCCGGGACTCCCTACGAGCAGTACTTC. Its protein is CASSAGTPYEQYF.